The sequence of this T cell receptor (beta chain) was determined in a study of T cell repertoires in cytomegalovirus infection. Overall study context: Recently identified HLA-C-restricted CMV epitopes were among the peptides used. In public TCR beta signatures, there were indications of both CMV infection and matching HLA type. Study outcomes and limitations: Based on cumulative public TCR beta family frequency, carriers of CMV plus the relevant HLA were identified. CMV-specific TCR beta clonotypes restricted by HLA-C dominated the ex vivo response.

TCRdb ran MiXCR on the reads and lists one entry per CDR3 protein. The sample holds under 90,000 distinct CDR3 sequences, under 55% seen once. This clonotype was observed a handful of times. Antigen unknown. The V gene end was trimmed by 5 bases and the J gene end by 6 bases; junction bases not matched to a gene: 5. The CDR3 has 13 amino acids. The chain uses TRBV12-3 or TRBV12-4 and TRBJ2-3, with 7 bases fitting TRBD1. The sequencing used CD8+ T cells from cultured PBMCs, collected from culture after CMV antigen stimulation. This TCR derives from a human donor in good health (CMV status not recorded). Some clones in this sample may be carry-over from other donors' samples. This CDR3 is CASSRQGYDTQYF. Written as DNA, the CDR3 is TGTGCCAGCAGTCGACAGGGATACGATACGCAGTATTTT.